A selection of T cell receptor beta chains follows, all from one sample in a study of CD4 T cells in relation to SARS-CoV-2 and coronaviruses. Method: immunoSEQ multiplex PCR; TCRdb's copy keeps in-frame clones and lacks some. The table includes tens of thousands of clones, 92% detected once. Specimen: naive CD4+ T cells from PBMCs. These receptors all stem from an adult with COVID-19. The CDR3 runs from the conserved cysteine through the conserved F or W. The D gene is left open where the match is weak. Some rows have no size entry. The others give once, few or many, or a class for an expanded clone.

CDR3 DNA: TGTGCCAGCAGCTACAGGGTAGTCACTGAAGCTTTCTTT
CDR3 protein: CASSYRVVTEAFF
CDR3 length: 13
D gene: -
V gene: TRBV28
J gene: TRBJ1-1
clone size: -

CDR3 DNA: TGTGCCAGCAGCTCTCGGGGGGACTACCAAGAGACCCAGTACTTC
CDR3 protein: CASSSRGDYQETQYF
CDR3 length: 15
D gene: TRBD2
V gene: TRBV7-2
J gene: TRBJ2-5
clone size: -

CDR3 DNA: TGTGCCAGCAGTTACGGGCGGTTCTCCTACGAGCAGTACTTC
CDR3 protein: CASSYGRFSYEQYF
CDR3 length: 14
D gene: -
V gene: TRBV6-5
J gene: TRBJ2-7
clone size: -

CDR3 DNA: TGTGCCAGCAGCTTAGGGCCTCAGGACTACGAGCAGTACTTC
CDR3 protein: CASSLGPQDYEQYF
CDR3 length: 14
D gene: -
V gene: TRBV13
J gene: TRBJ2-7
clone size: -

CDR3 DNA: TGTGCCAGCAGCACGGGACTGGCAAACTCCTACAATGAGCAGTTCTTC
CDR3 protein: CASSTGLANSYNEQFF
CDR3 length: 16
D gene: -
V gene: TRBV7-9
J gene: TRBJ2-1
clone size: -

CDR3 DNA: TGCGCCAGCGGAGAAGCGGGAGGCTACAGCTCCTACAATGAGCAGTTCTTC
CDR3 protein: CASGEAGGYSSYNEQFF
CDR3 length: 17
D gene: TRBD2
V gene: TRBV4-1
J gene: TRBJ2-1
clone size: -

CDR3 DNA: TGTGCCAGTAGTATAGGTCTCGCGGGTTTTCAGCCCCAGCATTTT
CDR3 protein: CASSIGLAGFQPQHF
CDR3 length: 15
D gene: -
V gene: TRBV19
J gene: TRBJ1-5
clone size: -

CDR3 DNA: TGTGCCACCAGCCAAGGGGGAACCTACGAGCAGTACTTC
CDR3 protein: CATSQGGTYEQYF
CDR3 length: 13
D gene: -
V gene: TRBV24-1
J gene: TRBJ2-7
clone size: -

CDR3 DNA: TGTGCCAGCGTTGCTAGCGGGAAGTCGAATGACCAGTTCTTC
CDR3 protein: CASVASGKSNDQFF
CDR3 length: 14
D gene: TRBD2
V gene: TRBV2
J gene: TRBJ2-1
clone size: -

CDR3 DNA: TGTGCCATCAGTGAGTCTGGCGAGAACTATGGCTACACCTTC
CDR3 protein: CAISESGENYGYTF
CDR3 length: 14
D gene: -
V gene: TRBV10-3
J gene: TRBJ1-2
clone size: -

CDR3 DNA: TGTGCCAGCAGCCAACAACCGGGACTAGCGGACCAAGAGACCCAGTACTTC
CDR3 protein: CASSQQPGLADQETQYF
CDR3 length: 17
D gene: TRBD2
V gene: TRBV3-1/TRBV3-2
J gene: TRBJ2-5
clone size: -

CDR3 DNA: TGTGCCACCGGGAGCACCGGGGAGCTGTTTTTT
CDR3 protein: CATGSTGELFF
CDR3 length: 11
D gene: -
V gene: TRBV28
J gene: TRBJ2-2
clone size: -

CDR3 DNA: TGTGCCAGACCCCTAGGACTAGCGGGAGGATCGGCGGGGGAGCTGTTTTTT
CDR3 protein: CARPLGLAGGSAGELFF
CDR3 length: 17
D gene: -
V gene: TRBV21-1
J gene: TRBJ2-2
clone size: -

CDR3 DNA: TGTGCCAGCAGCTTAGCGGGAGAAGCCGATACGCAGTATTTT
CDR3 protein: CASSLAGEADTQYF
CDR3 length: 14
D gene: -
V gene: TRBV7-9
J gene: TRBJ2-3
clone size: -

CDR3 DNA: TGTGCCAGCTTAGCGGGATGGCAAGAGACCCAGTACTTC
CDR3 protein: CASLAGWQETQYF
CDR3 length: 13
D gene: TRBD2
V gene: TRBV7-2
J gene: TRBJ2-5
clone size: -

CDR3 DNA: TGTGCCAGCAGTGCTGCGCGGGAGATTCAAAACATTCAGTACTTC
CDR3 protein: CASSAAREIQNIQYF
CDR3 length: 15
D gene: TRBD2
V gene: TRBV2
J gene: TRBJ2-4
clone size: few